These 10 T cell receptor beta chains were sequenced from one sample in a study of blood T cell repertoires in COVID-19. Sequencing was performed with immunoSEQ multiplex PCR; in TCRdb, only in-frame clones are kept and a portion is missing. The sample holds roughly 250,000 clones, roughly 84% seen once. Source material: peripheral blood. All receptors come from a human donor with COVID-19, enrolled during active disease. The donor label of this sample is uncertain.

This clone was counted many times. The V and J genes are TRBV7-2 and TRBJ2-7; TRBD1 matches at 7 bases. Germline V gene sequence: CDR1 SGHTA, CDR2 FQGNSA. CDR3 length: 14 amino acids. Trimming cost V 5 bases and J 5 bases; bases outside gene matches: 9. The DNA of the CDR3 is TGTGCCAGCAGCCGGGCGACAGGGATTAACGAGCAGTACTTC. Its translation: CASSRATGINEQYF.

The gene calls are TRBV29-1 and TRBJ1-5; D is perhaps TRBD1 (6 bases). Trimming took off 7 bases at V and 2 bases at J, with 9 bases between the two ends. CDR1 is SQVTM and CDR2 is ANQGSEA in the germline V gene. This CDR3 has 12 residues. CDR3 sequence (DNA): TGCAGCGCGCGGACAGGCAATCAGCCCCAGCATTTT. Amino acid sequence: CSARTGNQPQHF.

In this sample, this clone turned up once. The chain has TRBV5-6 and TRBJ1-5, with TRBD1 as a possible D gene (6 bases). The CDR3 sequence is 16 residues long. Germline V gene lookup returns CDR1 SGHDT and CDR2 YYEEEE. V was cut by 2 bases and J by 1 base, with 13 bases left in between. The CDR3 is CASSLGGAVSNQPQHF. As DNA, the CDR3 is TGTGCCAGCAGCTTAGGGGGGGCCGTGAGCAATCAGCCCCAGCATTTT.

The V call is TRBV5-6, the J call TRBJ2-3; 8 bases map to TRBD2. CDR1 and CDR2 from the germline V gene are SGHDT and YYEEEE. V shed 3 bases and J 6 bases; nucleotides not matched to a gene: 18. The CDR3 loop spans 18 amino acids. The CDR3 region has the DNA TGTGCCAGCAGCTCCCGGGCCTACTTCGGGGGGGTTCCGGATACGCAGTATTTT. Protein product: CASSSRAYFGGVPDTQYF.

The chain employs TRBV2 and TRBJ2-3; 9 bases map to TRBD2. J lost 3 bases, V lost 6 bases, and 7 bases had no gene match. The CDR3 length is 15 residues. Germline CDR1 is SNHLY and CDR2 is FYNNEI. The CDR3 sequence is CASRMEREETDTQYF. In nucleotides, the CDR3 is TGTGCCAGCAGGATGGAGCGGGAGGAGACAGATACGCAGTATTTT.

This sequence joins TRBV5-4 and TRBJ2-3; 7 positions match TRBD1. CDR3 size: 15 residues. The V and J ends lost 0 bases and 2 bases, in that order; junction bases with no gene match: 3. Germline lookup yields CDR1 SGHNT and CDR2 YYREEE (reference sequence). The CDR3 reads CASSLGDRFTDTQYF. As DNA, the CDR3 is TGTGCCAGCAGCTTGGGGGACAGATTCACAGATACGCAGTATTTT.

This clone was picked up a small number of times. The chain is built from TRBV19 and TRBJ1-1; D ambiguous. V lost 3 bases, J lost 7 bases, and 12 bases lay in between. There are 13 residues in the CDR3. From germline, CDR1 is LNHDA and CDR2 SQIVND (reference sequence). CDR3 in amino acids: CASSITSSVEAFF. DNA of the CDR3: TGTGCCAGTAGTATTACGAGTTCGGTTGAAGCTTTCTTT.

The gene calls are TRBV5-8 and TRBJ2-4; D gene unclear. The CDR3 extends over 15 amino acids. The germline gives CDR1 SGHTS, CDR2 YDEGEE. V lost 0 bases and J lost 0, with 7 bases in between. CDR3 sequence (DNA): TGTGCCAGCAGCTTGGACTCACTAGCCAAAAACATTCAGTACTTC. Translating gives CASSLDSLAKNIQYF.

The chain employs TRBV28 and TRBJ2-5; 7 nucleotides line up with TRBD2. The CDR3 totals 18 residues. V shed 5 bases, J shed 2 bases, and the junction held 17 bases outside the gene matches. Germline lookup yields CDR1 MDHEN and CDR2 SYDVKM. The DNA for the CDR3 is TGTGCCAGCAGTCGACTGGGGCGGGCTAGCGGTAAGCAAGAGACCCAGTACTTC. As protein: CASSRLGRASGKQETQYF.

The chain couples TRBV7-3 to TRBJ2-7; weak D call: TRBD2 (6 bases). In germline, CDR1 is SGHTA, CDR2 FQGTGA. Deletions cut 5 bases from V and 9 bases from J, with 20 bases between. The CDR3 contains 14 residues. The DNA of the CDR3 is TGTGCCAGCAGCCCCCCGGGCAGTGCGGGACGGCAGTACTTC. Protein sequence: CASSPPGSAGRQYF.